The subject of this entry is one T cell receptor (beta chain). Its antigen is still unknown. Researchers used 5'RACE with constant-segment primers to make TCR alpha and TCR beta cDNA libraries that carry sample barcodes and UMIs. TCRdb reprocessed the 5' RACE reads with MiXCR, giving one entry per CDR3 protein. The sample carries roughly 380,000 distinct CDR3 sequences, 25% to 30% recorded once. These data belong to a study of T-cell memory formation after mild COVID-19. V lost 4 bases and J lost 8, with 24 bases in between. The germline CDR1 and CDR2 sequences are SGDLS and YYNGEE. This CDR3 contains 16 residues. Findings and limits, study-wide: Still unconfirmed is whether the second-wave clones peaking on day 37 recognized SARS-CoV-2. Clones shrinking from day 15 to 85 showed even CD4/CD8 mixes; later expanders tilted CD4+. Within pre-infection memory, some responding clones were found, suggesting cross-reactive memory joined.

The chain combines TRBV9 with TRBJ1-2; possibly TRBD1 for D (5 bases). Sequencing used PBMCs or a T cell subset sorted from them (not recorded which). The sequence was collected from an adult woman who had mild COVID-19 (a few samples of this study predate the infection). Cell type and time point are not known. CDR3 sequence reads: CASSPAGQGRGFGYTF. DNA of the CDR3: TGTGCCAGCAGCCCCGCCGGGCAGGGTCGGGGATTCGGCTACACCTTC.